This T cell receptor beta chain originates from a study of T cell repertoires in cytomegalovirus infection. Notes on this clonotype: The antigen is undetermined.

MiXCR, applied by TCRdb to the reads, yields one record per CDR3 protein. The sample has about 220,000 distinct CDR3 sequences, about 39% seen once; the top ten hold around 60%. The clonotype comes from a human donor in good health (CMV status not recorded). Some clones in this sample may be carry-over from other donors' samples. Sequenced material: CD8+ T cells from cultured PBMCs, taken from culture after CMV antigen stimulation.

CDR3 in DNA: TGTGCCAGCAGTCACCCTGGCGGGACCCAGCATTTT. Residues: CASSHPGGTQHF. The chain uses TRBV12-3 or TRBV12-4 and TRBJ1-5; unclear D gene. The CDR3 is made up of 12 amino acids. Trimming removed 5 bases from V and 11 bases from J, with 13 bases in between.